The 22 T cell receptor beta chains given below trace back to one sample, sequenced in a study of T cell changes during pregnancy in multiple sclerosis. The repertoire was sequenced with immunoSEQ multiplex PCR; TCRdb's copy has only in-frame clones and lacks some. The sample shows 40,000 to 50,000 clones, roughly nine tenths of them seen only once. This specimen was CD4+ T cells from peripheral blood mononuclear cells, taken in the first trimester of pregnancy. The receptors were gathered from a female donor with multiple sclerosis, enrolled in a pregnancy study.

The rearrangement links TRBV18 to TRBJ1-5; 12 nucleotides align to TRBD1. Germline assignment: CDR1 KGHSH and CDR2 LQKENI. This CDR3 comprises 16 residues. The J segment lost 3 bases and the V segment lost 3 bases, leaving 3 bases of the junction unmatched. CDR3 DNA: TGTGCCAGCTCACCGATGGGACAGGGGGCCAATCAGCCCCAGCATTTT. Amino acid sequence: CASSPMGQGANQPQHF. The full variable domain, completed using reference TRBV18 and TRBJ1-5, is NAGVMQNPRHLVRRRGQEARLRCSPMKGHSHVYWYRQLPEEGLKFMVYLQKENIIDESGMPKERFSAEFPKEGPSILRIQQVVRGDSAAYFCASSPMGQGANQPQHFGDGTRLSIL.

In this sample, this clone is medium-sized (0.01 to 0.1%). The chain employs TRBV28 and TRBJ1-1; D gene ambiguous. This CDR3 contains 13 residues. Germline CDR1 and CDR2: MDHEN and SYDVKM. The V end lost 2 bases, the J end lost 3 bases, and 7 bases lay between the germline ends. This CDR3 reads CASSLGEYTEAFF. CDR3 DNA sequence: TGTGCCAGCAGTTTAGGGGAGTACACTGAAGCTTTCTTT.

The chain recombines TRBV2 with TRBJ2-5; 14 bases map to TRBD2. The CDR3 spans 14 residues. The V gene end was trimmed by 6 bases and the J gene end by 5 bases; junction bases not matched to a gene: 2. Germline CDR1 and CDR2: SNHLY and FYNNEI. CDR3 DNA: TGTGCCAGCAGGGGACTAGCGGGAGTCGAGACCCAGTACTTC. Amino acids: CASRGLAGVETQYF.

The rearrangement uses TRBV5-1 and TRBJ1-1; D is undetermined. The V gene lost 0 bases and the J gene lost 0 bases, with 6 bases spanning the gap. This CDR3 has 14 residues. Germline V gives CDR1 SGHRS, CDR2 YFSETQ. Here the CDR3 DNA reads TGCGCCAGCAGCTTGGACACCCTGAACACTGAAGCTTTCTTT. Amino acid sequence: CASSLDTLNTEAFF.

The CDR3 spells CASSLAVGAGTDTQYF. CDR3 DNA: TGCGCCAGCAGCTTGGCCGTGGGAGCCGGCACAGATACGCAGTATTTT. V is TRBV5-1 and J is TRBJ2-3; the D gene is possibly TRBD2 (5 bases). This CDR3 spans 16 amino acids. Germline values: CDR1 SGHRS, CDR2 YFSETQ. Trimming pared 0 bases from V and 1 base from J, leaving 12 bases between.

The chain uses TRBV5-1 and TRBJ2-5; possible D gene TRBD2, 6 bases. The germline gives CDR1 SGHRS, CDR2 YFSETQ. The CDR3 loop spans 17 amino acids. Trimming cost V 4 bases and J 2 bases, with 21 bases left between them. CDR3 residues: CASSRVGTAGRQETQYF. In DNA form, the CDR3 reads TGCGCCAGCAGCCGTGTCGGTACGGCGGGAAGGCAAGAGACCCAGTACTTC.

This chain connects TRBV23-1 to TRBJ1-2; no clear D. TRBV23-1 is noted as an ORF with a role that remains uncertain. The germline V and J ends were trimmed by 5 bases and 8 bases, with 9 bases remaining between them. This CDR3 is built from 11 residues. CDR3 sequence (DNA): TGCGCCAGCAGTAGGCGGGCGGGCTACACCTTC. As protein: CASSRRAGYTF.

This clone was found a few times. The rearrangement uses TRBV2 and TRBJ1-2, with a weak D call TRBD1 (6 bases). V dropped 8 bases and J dropped 2 bases, with 9 bases sitting between them. The CDR3 spans 12 residues. CDR1 is SNHLY and CDR2 is FYNNEI in the germline V gene. The chain's CDR3 is CASQQGNYGYTF. For the CDR3, the DNA is TGTGCCAGCCAACAGGGAAACTATGGCTACACCTTC.

The chain employs TRBV30 and TRBJ2-2, with D possibly matching TRBD2 (6 bases). CDR1 is GTSNPN, CDR2 SVGIG, per germline (reference sequence). The V end lost 5 bases, the J end lost 6 bases, and 13 bases lay between the germline ends. The CDR3 sequence is 13 residues long. CDR3 sequence: CAWDRGEAGELFF. CDR3 in DNA: TGTGCCTGGGATAGAGGGGAGGCCGGGGAGCTGTTTTTT.

By frequency in the sample, this clone is medium-sized. V is TRBV5-1 and J is TRBJ2-7; 7 bases match TRBD1. From germline, CDR1 is SGHRS and CDR2 YFSETQ. The CDR3 covers 14 residues. With 1 base clipped from V and 2 bases from J, the junction kept 3 bases outside the gene matches. Here the CDR3 reads CASSLTGTAYEQYF. CDR3 sequence (DNA): TGCGCCAGCAGCTTGACTGGGACAGCCTACGAGCAGTACTTC.

J is TRBJ2-7 and V is TRBV5-1, with D possibly TRBD1 on 6 matching bases. The V and J ends lost 5 bases and 4 bases respectively, with 16 bases between them. CDR1 is SGHRS, CDR2 YFSETQ, per germline. CDR3 size: 14 residues. CDR3: CASRAAGVVYEQYF. Here the CDR3 DNA reads TGCGCCAGCAGAGCCGCAGGGGTTGTTTACGAGCAGTACTTC. Full variable domain (remainder filled in from reference TRBV5-1 and TRBJ2-7): KAGVTQTPRYLIKTRGQQVTLSCSPISGHRSVSWYQQTPGQGLQFLFEYFSETQRNKGNFPGRFSGRQFSNSRSEMNVSTLELGDSALYLCASRAAGVVYEQYFGPGTRLTVT.

CDR3 protein: CASSSQGGSYNEQFF. Written as DNA, the CDR3 is TGTGCCAGCAGTTCACAGGGTGGGTCCTACAATGAGCAGTTCTTC. The chain joins TRBV9 to TRBJ2-1; D may be TRBD1 (6 bases). Trimming left V 5 bases short and J 1 base short, with 13 bases between. Germline CDR1 reads SGDLS; CDR2 reads YYNGEE. CDR3 size: 15 residues.

The chain combines TRBV7-7 with TRBJ2-7; tentative D call: TRBD1 (6 bases). The V gene lost 4 bases and the J gene lost 7 bases, with 14 bases spanning the gap. Germline V CDR1 and CDR2: SSHAT, FNYEAQ (reference sequence). The CDR3 runs to 13 residues. In DNA form, the CDR3 reads TGTGCCAGCAGCTCAAGTACAGGGCATGAGCAGTACTTC. This encodes CASSSSTGHEQYF.

A single count supports this clone. The chain recombines TRBV4-2 with TRBJ2-1, with D unclear. The V and J ends lost 2 bases and 7 bases respectively, with 6 bases between them. The CDR3 is 12 residues long. Germline V gene sequence: CDR1 LGHNA, CDR2 YNFKEQ. CDR3 sequence (DNA): TGTGCCAGCAGCCAATTCGGGAATGAGCAGTTCTTC. Translated, it gives CASSQFGNEQFF.

This sequence joins TRBV18 and TRBJ2-3; a weak D match, TRBD1 (6 bases). Trimming removed 2 bases from V and 6 bases from J, with 9 bases in between. CDR1 and CDR2 (germline): KGHSH, LQKENI. There are 13 residues in the CDR3. CDR3 nucleotides: TGTGCCAGCTCACCAACAGGGTTCGATACGCAGTATTTT. Encoded protein: CASSPTGFDTQYF.

V and J are TRBV6-5 and TRBJ2-7; 10 bases are a match to TRBD1. The CDR3 contains 14 residues. V was pared by 7 bases and J by 7 bases, with 10 bases of the junction left unmatched. Looked up from germline, CDR1 is MNHEY and CDR2 is SVGAGI. DNA of the CDR3: TGTGCCAGCACCGGCAAGGGACAGGGGTGGGAGCAGTACTTC. Its protein product is CASTGKGQGWEQYF.

This chain links TRBV19 with TRBJ2-5, with 8 positions matching TRBD1. The germline V gene has CDR1 LNHDA and CDR2 SQIVND (reference sequence). The CDR3 sequence is 12 residues long. Losses at the gene ends were 10 bases for V and 4 bases for J; bases not matched to a gene: 5. CDR3 loop: CATSTGVETQYF. As DNA, the CDR3 is TGTGCCACCTCGACAGGGGTAGAGACCCAGTACTTC.

This clone was recorded only once. The chain uses TRBV30 and TRBJ2-2; no clear D gene. The CDR3 consists of 13 residues. CDR1 is GTSNPN and CDR2 is SVGIG in the germline V gene (reference sequence). V lost 0 bases, J lost 5 bases, and 7 bases lay in between. The CDR3 protein is CAWSVSRTGELFF. In nucleotides, the CDR3 is TGTGCCTGGAGTGTATCTCGGACCGGGGAGCTGTTTTTT.

The chain employs TRBV7-2 and TRBJ1-1; D is perhaps TRBD1 (6 bases). This CDR3 contains 16 residues. The ends were cut back, 5 bases at V and 0 bases at J, with 16 bases in the middle. Germline values: CDR1 SGHTA, CDR2 FQGNSA. In DNA, the CDR3 is TGTGCCAGCAGCAAGTCAGGGGTAATCATGAACACTGAAGCTTTCTTT. Translated: CASSKSGVIMNTEAFF. Full variable domain (outside the CDR3, taken from reference TRBV7-2 and TRBJ1-1): GAGVSQSPSNKVTEKGKDVELRCDPISGHTALYWYRQSLGQGLEFLIYFQGNSAPDKSGLPSDRFSAERTGGSVSTLTIQRTQQEDSAVYLCASSKSGVIMNTEAFFGQGTRLTVV.

The V call is TRBV7-8, the J call TRBJ2-5; possible D gene TRBD1, 6 bases. V shed 1 base and J shed 2 bases, with 8 bases lying between them. This CDR3 has 14 amino acids. Looked up from germline, CDR1 is SGHVS and CDR2 is FQNEAQ. CDR3 in DNA: TGTGCCAGCAGCTTAGGACAGGTTCAAGAGACCCAGTACTTC. Its protein product is CASSLGQVQETQYF.

The V and J genes are TRBV5-1 and TRBJ1-1, with D unclear. The V gene's germline CDR1 is SGHRS and CDR2 YFSETQ. V was shortened by 0 bases and J by 0 bases, with 9 bases between the two germline ends. The CDR3 consists of 15 residues. CDR3 in amino acids: CASSLVAGMNTEAFF. The CDR3 DNA reads as TGCGCCAGCAGCTTGGTTGCAGGAATGAACACTGAAGCTTTCTTT.

This clone has a single count. The CDR3 coding sequence is TGTGCCAGCTCACCACAAGACGGAGCCCAAACCATTCAGTACTTC. It is translated as CASSPQDGAQTIQYF. This sequence joins TRBV18 and TRBJ2-4; D unclear. The V gene's germline CDR1 is KGHSH and CDR2 LQKENI. V gave up 1 base and J gave up 9 bases, with 16 bases separating them. This CDR3 has 15 residues.